The next 30 T cell receptor beta chains were all read from a single sample in a study of CD8 T cells in ankylosing spondylitis. Overall study findings and caveats: There was a TCR beta motif, made of several highly homologous variants, that appeared characteristic of ankylosing spondylitis blood.

TCRdb fed the 5' RACE reads into MiXCR, producing one record per CDR3 protein. The sample has a few hundred thousand distinct CDR3 sequences, 20% to 25% seen once. No cognate antigen is known for these TCRs. Sequencing was performed on blood, either unsorted or a sorted T cell fraction (not recorded which). The receptors derive from a male donor with ankylosing spondylitis.

V is TRBV6-2 or TRBV6-3 and J is TRBJ2-7, with 13 bases fitting TRBD2. V lost 0 bases to trimming and J lost 1 base; unmatched junction nucleotides: 9. There are 19 residues in the CDR3. Germline CDR1 is MNHEY and CDR2 is SVGEGT. CDR3 in DNA: TGTGCCAGCAGTTACTCTTGGTCGACTAGCGGGAGGTTTTCCTACGAGCAGTACTTC. It codes for CASSYSWSTSGRFSYEQYF.

This clonotype was seen more than once but under ten times. The rearrangement links TRBV27 to TRBJ2-1; TRBD2 aligns across 13 bases. CDR1 is MNHEY and CDR2 is SMNVEV in the germline V gene (reference sequence). The junction had 7 bases not matched to a gene; V was cut back by 5 bases and J by 3 bases. CDR3 length: 17 amino acids. The CDR3 bases are TGTGCCAGCAGTCACTGGGGACTAGCGGGAAGCTACAATGAGCAGTTCTTC. It translates to CASSHWGLAGSYNEQFF.

The chain carries TRBV7-9 and TRBJ1-2; a possible D gene is TRBD1 (5 bases). V was shortened by 5 bases and J by 8 bases, with 12 bases between the two germline ends. The germline V gene encodes CDR1 SEHNR and CDR2 FQNEAQ (reference sequence). CDR3 size: 12 residues. The CDR3 is CASSRTEGGYTF. The CDR3 DNA is TGTGCCAGCAGCCGGACGGAGGGGGGCTACACCTTC.

This chain connects TRBV12-3 or TRBV12-4 to TRBJ1-4; D remains unclear. This CDR3 is built from 14 residues. The V end lost 7 bases, the J end lost 4 bases, and 13 bases lay between the germline ends. The CDR3 nucleotides read TGTGCCAGCACCCCGACATCTTTTAATGAAAAACTGTTTTTT. Translating gives CASTPTSFNEKLFF.

This sequence joins TRBV7-3 and TRBJ1-1; TRBD1 is a possible D gene (6 bases). The germline V and J ends were trimmed by 5 bases and 0 bases, with 13 bases remaining between them. CDR1 SGHTA and CDR2 FQGTGA come from the germline V gene. The CDR3 is made up of 15 amino acids. The CDR3 protein is CASSPEGTLNTEAFF. The CDR3 coding sequence is TGTGCCAGCAGCCCGGAAGGGACATTGAACACTGAAGCTTTCTTT.

This chain uses TRBV7-2 with TRBJ2-3; unclear D gene. Trimming took off 5 bases at V and 7 bases at J, with 10 bases between the two ends. Germline V gene data show CDR1 as SGHTA and CDR2 as FQGNSA. CDR3 size: 12 residues. The CDR3 coding sequence is TGTGCCAGCAGCAACATCGATAATACGCAGTATTTT. Its translation is CASSNIDNTQYF.

This clonotype was counted a few times. This chain uses TRBV7-2 with TRBJ1-6, with TRBD1 as a possible D gene (5 bases). CDR1 and CDR2 from the germline V gene are SGHTA and FQGNSA. The CDR3 loop spans 15 amino acids. V lost 1 base, J lost 11 bases, and 15 bases lay in between. The CDR3: CASSLEAGRGTPLHF. The CDR3 DNA is TGTGCCAGCAGCTTAGAGGCAGGGAGAGGGACACCCCTCCACTTT.

This clonotype was counted between two and nine times. This chain joins TRBV5-1 and TRBJ2-5; D is unclear. The V end lost 4 bases, the J end lost 5 bases, and 12 bases lay between the germline ends. The CDR3 contains 13 residues. Germline CDR1 SGHRS, CDR2 YFSETQ. The CDR3 bases are TGCGCCAGCAGCGCTAGGGATTTGGAGACCCAGTACTTC. It specifies CASSARDLETQYF.

J is TRBJ2-3 and V is TRBV12-3 or TRBV12-4, with D perhaps matching TRBD1 or TRBD2 (5 bases each). The CDR3 loop spans 16 amino acids. Trimming cost V 6 bases and J 0 bases, with 16 bases left between them. CDR3 sequence reads: CASSLSGRASTDTQYF. The CDR3 DNA is TGTGCCAGCAGCCTCAGCGGCAGGGCTAGCACAGATACGCAGTATTTT.

Comment on this clonotype: Compared with germline, one end of the junction differs, possibly owing to a read error. J is TRBJ1-2 and V is TRBV20-1, with D uncertain. Germline assignment: CDR1 DFQATT and CDR2 SNEGSKA (reference sequence). The CDR3 contains 11 residues. The CDR3 loop reads CSVRGRRITAF. In DNA form, the CDR3 reads TGCAGCGTCCGAGGACGGAGGATTACCGCTTTC.

This chain uses TRBV20-1 with TRBJ1-5; D unclear. Per germline, CDR1 DFQATT and CDR2 SNEGSKA (reference sequence). Trimming took off 3 bases at V and 5 bases at J, with 11 bases between the two ends. The CDR3 extends over 13 amino acids. CDR3 loop: CSARTVEDQPQHF. The CDR3, as DNA: TGCAGTGCTAGGACGGTAGAAGATCAGCCCCAGCATTTT.

The chain carries TRBV14 and TRBJ2-1; a weak D match, TRBD2 (5 bases). The V gene lost 6 bases and the J gene lost 7 bases, with 13 bases spanning the gap. The CDR3 is 13 amino acids. Germline CDR1 SGHDN, CDR2 FVKESK. The CDR3 bases are TGTGCCAGCAGAACTAGGTCGGGGAATGAGCAGTTCTTC. It is translated as CASRTRSGNEQFF.

The sample holds many counts of this clonotype. V usage is TRBV12-3 or TRBV12-4 and J usage is TRBJ1-2, with 7 nucleotides matching TRBD1. Trimming at V came to 5 bases and at J to 4 bases, leaving 7 bases not matched to a gene. The CDR3 is 14 amino acids. CDR3 in amino acids: CASSPRDSIYGYTF. Written as DNA, the CDR3 is TGTGCCAGCAGTCCCCGGGACAGCATCTATGGCTACACCTTC.

The V gene is TRBV29-1, the J gene TRBJ1-5; 10 bases line up with TRBD1. The CDR3 totals 16 residues. V gave up 6 bases and J gave up 2 bases; unmatched junction bases: 10. Germline-derived CDR1 and CDR2 are SQVTM and ANQGSEA. The CDR3 protein is CSVRTGGLYGNQPQHF. CDR3 coding DNA: TGCAGCGTCCGGACAGGGGGACTGTATGGCAATCAGCCCCAGCATTTT. The full variable domain, in which reference TRBV29-1 and TRBJ1-5 provide the parts outside the CDR3, is SAVISQKPSRDICQRGTSLTIQCQVDSQVTMMFWYRQQPGQSLTLIATANQGSEATYESGFVIDKFPISRPNLTFSTLTVSNMSPEDSSIYLCSVRTGGLYGNQPQHFGDGTRLSIL.

This clonotype was found many times. The chain combines TRBV29-1 with TRBJ1-2; TRBD1 matches 10 bases. Germline V gene lookup returns CDR1 SQVTM and CDR2 ANQGSEA. This CDR3 is 14 amino acids long. With V trimmed by 2 bases and J by 2 bases, 2 bases remained unmatched. The CDR3 coding sequence is TGCAGCGTTGAACCGGGACAGGGGAACTATGGCTACACCTTC. The encoded protein is CSVEPGQGNYGYTF.

The chain employs TRBV9 and TRBJ2-7, with unresolved D. The CDR3 is made up of 14 amino acids. The ends were cut back, 4 bases at V and 4 bases at J, with 15 bases in the middle. Germline-derived CDR1 and CDR2 are SGDLS and YYNGEE. This CDR3 reads CASSTGRKNYEQYF. The CDR3 region has the DNA TGTGCCAGCAGCACGGGCAGAAAGAATTACGAGCAGTACTTC. The full variable domain, completed using reference TRBV9 and TRBJ2-7, is DSGVTQTPKHLITATGQRVTLRCSPRSGDLSVYWYQQSLDQGLQFLIQYYNGEERAKGNILERFSAQQFPDLHSELNLSSLELGDSALYFCASSTGRKNYEQYFGPGTRLTVT.

The genes are TRBV15 and TRBJ2-7; 10 bases line up with TRBD2. The germline gives CDR1 LNHNV, CDR2 YYDKDF (reference sequence). The CDR3 contains 14 residues. Losses at the gene ends were 2 bases for V and 4 bases for J; bases not matched to a gene: 2. The CDR3 here is CATSRNSGRYEQYF. Here the CDR3 DNA reads TGTGCCACCAGCAGAAATAGCGGGAGGTACGAGCAGTACTTC.

The J gene is TRBJ2-2, the V gene TRBV12-3 or TRBV12-4, with a tentative D call TRBD1 (5 bases). Trimming cost V 6 bases and J 4 bases, with 6 bases left between them. The CDR3 runs 12 residues. The CDR3 DNA follows: TGTGCCAGCAGAACAGGCACCGGGGAGCTGTTTTTT. Translated: CASRTGTGELFF.

At least ten counts were recorded for this clonotype. This chain joins TRBV29-1 and TRBJ2-7; D gene unclear. CDR3 length: 14 amino acids. The ends were cut back, 0 bases at V and 3 bases at J, with 12 bases in the middle. Germline CDR1 SQVTM, CDR2 ANQGSEA. The chain's CDR3 is CSVEDRPSNYEQYF. CDR3 nucleotides: TGCAGCGTTGAAGATCGTCCATCTAACTACGAGCAGTACTTC.

This clonotype was seen a handful of times. The rearrangement links TRBV29-1 to TRBJ2-5, with 10 bases lining up with TRBD2. The CDR3 sequence is 14 residues long. Germline assignment: CDR1 SQVTM and CDR2 ANQGSEA. After removal of 7 bases from V and 3 bases from J, the junction contained 8 bases not matched to a gene. The CDR3 DNA sequence: TGCAGCGCCTCAGCGGGAGGGCCTGAAGAGACCCAGTACTTC. This codes for CSASAGGPEETQYF. The complete variable domain, with remaining parts taken from reference TRBV29-1 and TRBJ2-5, reads SAVISQKPSRDICQRGTSLTIQCQVDSQVTMMFWYRQQPGQSLTLIATANQGSEATYESGFVIDKFPISRPNLTFSTLTVSNMSPEDSSIYLCSASAGGPEETQYFGPGTRLLVL.

The sample holds a few counts of this clonotype. The chain combines TRBV7-9 with TRBJ2-7; D gene ambiguous. V was trimmed by 2 bases and J by 5 bases, leaving 13 bases between them. Germline CDR1 and CDR2: SEHNR and FQNEAQ (reference sequence). The CDR3 consists of 14 residues. Here the CDR3 DNA reads TGTGCCAGCAGCTTATTCGGCGTGAAGGACGAGCAGTACTTC. The encoded protein is CASSLFGVKDEQYF.

The chain employs TRBV5-6 and TRBJ2-1, with D tentatively TRBD1 or TRBD2 (5 bases each). The CDR3 contains 16 residues. V lost 1 base, J lost 4 bases, and 15 bases lay in between. Germline-derived CDR1 and CDR2 are SGHDT and YYEEEE. The CDR3 bases are TGTGCCAGCAGCTTGAGTATGGGGGTGGGGTACAATGAGCAGTTCTTC. Encoded protein: CASSLSMGVGYNEQFF.

This clonotype showed up just a few times. The CDR3 is CASTPGLVQSQYF. The CDR3 nucleotides read TGTGCCAGCACCCCCGGACTCGTGCAGTCGCAGTATTTT. The chain employs TRBV2 and TRBJ2-3, with D possibly being TRBD2 (5 bases). CDR1 SNHLY and CDR2 FYNNEI come from the germline V gene. The CDR3 has 13 residues. Trimming removed 7 bases from V and 10 bases from J, with 18 bases in between.

This clonotype was observed a single time. V and J are TRBV21-1 and TRBJ1-5. TRBV21-1 is marked as a pseudogene. This CDR3 region has 16 residues. CDR3 nucleotide sequence: TGTGCCAGCAGCAAGCCGGCAGGGAGAAGGAGGGAGCCCCAGCATTTT. It translates to CASSKPAGRRREPQHF.

This clonotype turned up a few times. V usage is TRBV4-1 and J usage is TRBJ2-1; 7 bases fit TRBD2. V shed 6 bases and J 3 bases; nucleotides not matched to a gene: 14. The CDR3 has 17 residues. Germline CDR1 is MGHRA and CDR2 is YSYEKL. This chain's CDR3 is CASREALAGALYNEQFF. The CDR3 DNA reads as TGCGCCAGCAGGGAAGCGCTGGCGGGAGCCCTCTACAATGAGCAGTTCTTC.

The V gene is TRBV14, the J gene TRBJ1-4, with 9 bases matching TRBD1. The V gene's germline CDR1 is SGHDN and CDR2 FVKESK. This CDR3 is built from 16 residues. V was clipped by 1 base and J by 8 bases; unmatched bases: 8. DNA of the CDR3: TGTGCCAGCAGCCAAGTTGGGACAGGGAAAACAGAAAAACTGTTTTTT. It is translated as CASSQVGTGKTEKLFF.

This clonotype has more than one count but fewer than ten. The genes are TRBV29-1 and TRBJ2-5; D is undetermined. The CDR3 is 12 residues long. Germline lookup yields CDR1 SQVTM and CDR2 ANQGSEA. V lost 5 bases, J lost 2 bases, and 9 bases lay in between. For the CDR3, the DNA is TGCAGCGTTTGGCGTACGCAAGAGACCCAGTACTTC. The encoded protein is CSVWRTQETQYF.

The chain couples TRBV25-1 to TRBJ2-7, with D possibly matching TRBD2 (6 bases). Germline assignment: CDR1 MGHDK and CDR2 SYGVNS. The germline V and J ends were trimmed by 3 bases and 4 bases, with 13 bases remaining between them. This CDR3 spans 14 amino acids. CDR3 in DNA: TGTGCCAGCAGTGATACGGGAGAATGGTACGAGCAGTACTTC. Amino acids: CASSDTGEWYEQYF.

The chain links TRBV9 to TRBJ2-1; 7 bases line up with TRBD2. With V trimmed by 3 bases and J by 6 bases, 3 bases remained unmatched. This CDR3 contains 13 residues. The germline V gene has CDR1 SGDLS and CDR2 YYNGEE. The CDR3 DNA is TGTGCCAGCAGCGGGGGCGGGGGCAATGAGCAGTTCTTC. Residues: CASSGGGGNEQFF.

In this sample, this clonotype turned up a few times. The chain joins TRBV7-2 to TRBJ2-6; D is possibly TRBD2 (6 bases). Germline V gene data show CDR1 as SGHTA and CDR2 as FQGNSA. V lost 5 bases and J 2 bases, leaving 13 bases between the germline ends. The CDR3 covers 16 residues. CDR3 sequence reads: CASSPRRGAGANVLTF. The CDR3 DNA reads TGTGCCAGCAGCCCCCGGAGGGGAGCTGGGGCCAACGTCCTGACTTTC.